This TCR beta chain is from a study of blood T cell repertoires in COVID-19. About the study: Recovered status applied to Cohort 3 donors who had two consecutive negative PCRs. It also applied to those with clearance or with symptom resolution. Samples taken during acute and convalescent COVID-19 were collected in the United States, Italy and Spain.

Clinical histories supplied by participants themselves formed the basis of cohort assignment. In the original processing: Amplified reference gene primers provided the basis for estimating nucleated cell counts. This table comes from immunoSEQ multiplex PCR, and its TCRdb copy is limited to in-frame clones, with some not included. The DNA gave D and trimming, while V, J and clone size come from that table. The sample shows around 190,000 clones, around 83% of them seen only once. Sequencing was performed on PBMCs or T cells enriched from blood (not recorded which). The TCR originated in a middle-aged woman in a cohort exposed to, infected with or recovered from COVID-19 (not recorded which).

DNA for the CDR3: TGTGCCAGCAGGCCGGACAGCAACAATTCACCCCTCCACTTT. It is translated as CASRPDSNNSPLHF. The chain uses TRBV11-3 and TRBJ1-6; tentative D call: TRBD1 (6 bases). Per the germline V gene, CDR1 is SGHNT and CDR2 is YENEEA. The CDR3 is made up of 14 amino acids. V lost 6 bases and J lost 7, with 13 bases in between.